This TCR beta chain derives from a study of CD8+ T cells in alopecia areata. Broader study findings: Sharing of TCR sequences between patients (possibly for HLA-related reasons) was less clear than in mice. Normal-skin resident alphabeta T cells also appear among scalp sample sequences.

As concerns this clone: Antigen unknown.

Treatment denoted: oral pan-JAK inhibitor, 5-10 mg twice daily. Sequencing templates came from extracted RNA that was reverse transcribed into cDNA. Only in-frame clones appear in the TCRdb table, and some are missing; sequencing was by immunoSEQ multiplex PCR. The table shows approximately 150,000 clones, with around 83% occurring only once. V lost 4 bases, J lost 4 bases, and 20 bases lay in between. This CDR3 region has 18 residues. Germline CDR1 reads SGHVS; CDR2 reads FQNEAQ. V usage is TRBV7-8 and J usage is TRBJ2-6; D possibly corresponds to TRBD2 (7 bases). The source was CD8+ T cells sorted from blood, collected at week 4, from a patient treated with tofacitinib. The clonotype was recovered from a human donor with alopecia areata. The DNA for the CDR3 is TGTGCCAGCAGCTCCGGGGGGCCCCTAACGAGGGGGGCCAACGTCCTGACTTTC. Translation: CASSSGGPLTRGANVLTF.